In this sample, the clone carrying this TCR beta chain turned up many times. What it binds is not known. The authors made TCR beta libraries by quantitative 5'-RACE with molecular barcodes. One entry per CDR3 protein, called by TCRdb with MiXCR from the 5' RACE reads. The table lists about 800,000 distinct CDR3 sequences, roughly 10% of them singletons. V shed 3 bases and J 5 bases; nucleotides not matched to a gene: 7. The CDR3 length is 16 residues. The germline V gene encodes CDR1 SGDLS and CDR2 YYNGEE. This sample is drawn from a study of CD8 T cells in ankylosing spondylitis. General study results and limits: Previous work reported some of these motif variants in the synovial fluid and blood of reactive arthritis. Enrichment of disease-linked clones was reportedly significant in matched ankylosing spondylitis synovial fluid. Disease-linked clones bore a CD8+ phenotype, appearing relatively rarely in peripheral blood. It appeared that ankylosing spondylitis blood was characterized by a TCR beta motif of under ten highly homologous variants.

Material for sequencing was blood, either unsorted or a sorted T cell fraction (not recorded which). J is TRBJ2-5 and V is TRBV9; 13 nucleotides match TRBD2. The sequence came from a male donor with ankylosing spondylitis. The CDR3 nucleotides read TGTGCCAGCAGCGGGACTAGCGGGGGTTCTCGGGAGACCCAGTACTTC. Amino acid sequence: CASSGTSGGSRETQYF.